These 3 T cell receptor beta chains came from one sample sequenced in a study of blood T cells in healthy people across ages. It was with a sample-barcoded 5' primer and a J-beta primer mix that a second PCR of roughly 7 to 12 cycles was run. TCRdb called the 5' RACE reads again in MiXCR, with one record for every CDR3 protein. This sample yields some 900,000 distinct CDR3 sequences, of which more than 25% are seen a single time; approximately 15% belongs to the top ten. The sample consisted of blood. These receptors all stem from a woman aged 80 or over in good health.

In its sample, this clonotype was seen many times. The chain is built from TRBV2 and TRBJ2-5; 7 nucleotides match TRBD2. The CDR3 is 17 amino acids. Trimming at V came to 6 bases and at J to 1 base, leaving 14 bases not matched to a gene. The germline V gene has CDR1 SNHLY and CDR2 FYNNEI. The CDR3 loop reads CASSDKQRTRTQETQYF. Here the CDR3 DNA reads TGTGCCAGCAGCGATAAACAAAGGACTAGAACCCAAGAGACCCAGTACTTC.

The genes are TRBV9 and TRBJ2-2; 11 bases align to TRBD2. V lost 0 bases to trimming and J lost 2 bases; unmatched junction nucleotides: 3. From germline, CDR1 is SGDLS and CDR2 YYNGEE. This CDR3 is built from 17 residues. CDR3 protein: CASSVATSGGNTGELFF. The CDR3 DNA reads as TGTGCCAGCAGCGTAGCTACTAGCGGGGGAAACACCGGGGAGCTGTTTTTT.

With respect to this clonotype: Germline is not matched at one junction end, which may reflect a read error. Here the CDR3 DNA reads TGTGCCCGCAGTGCTGCAGGGACGAGCTCCTACAATGAGCAGTTCTTC. Its translation: CARSAAGTSSYNEQFF. This sequence joins TRBV6-1 and TRBJ2-1, with D perhaps given as TRBD1 or TRBD2 (5 bases each). Germline CDR1 MNHNS, CDR2 SASEGT. This CDR3 spans 16 amino acids.